This T cell receptor beta chain was captured in a study of blood T cell repertoires in COVID-19. Study-wide context: The United States, Italy and Spain were the sources of the acute and convalescent COVID-19 samples.

The CDR3 sequence is 14 residues long. The V end lost 6 bases, the J end lost 1 base, and 10 bases lay between the germline ends. The germline V gene has CDR1 LNHDA and CDR2 SQIVND (reference sequence). Source study methods: Estimates of nucleated cell counts were drawn from the amplification of reference gene primers. Method: immunoSEQ multiplex PCR; TCRdb's copy keeps in-frame clones and lacks some. D and trimming were read from the DNA, whereas the V and J calls and clone size are those reported in that table. Of 200,000 to 250,000 clones listed, around 88% are singletons. The sequenced material came from PBMCs or T cells enriched from blood (not recorded which). The chain uses TRBV19 and TRBJ1-3; D remains ambiguous. This sequence was found in a woman aged 50 to 65 with acute COVID-19. CDR3 loop: CASSPMASGNTIYF. CDR3 sequence (DNA): TGTGCCAGTAGCCCAATGGCTTCTGGAAACACCATATATTTT.